This record looks at one TCR beta chain sequence and its context. The sample belongs to a study of control samples from healthy donors and cancer patients. This table comes from immunoSEQ multiplex PCR, and its TCRdb copy is limited to in-frame clones, with some not included. The table lists about 150,000 clones, approximately 96% of them singletons, with about 5.6% in the top ten. V was cut by 5 bases and J by 8 bases, with 12 bases left in between. The CDR3 is 12 amino acids. CDR1 MNHEY and CDR2 SMNVEV come from the germline V gene (reference sequence). The chain combines TRBV27 with TRBJ1-2; D is uncertain. The sequenced sample was blood. The sequence was obtained from a man between 35 and 55 years old in good health. In DNA form, the CDR3 reads TGTGCCAGCAGTCCAACGAACGAGGGCTACACCTTC. Translation: CASSPTNEGYTF.